A single T cell receptor beta chain is shown here with its context. The antigen this receptor binds is unknown. There are no base qualities to consult, and no much larger clone falls within one base. The data were taken from a study of T cell responses to AZD1222 COVID-19 vaccine (dated by TCRdb to the early 2020s). Notes on the research overall: AZD1222 recipients given second doses at about 4 weeks or at about 12 weeks were pooled, since spike-specific TCR depth and breadth were not found to differ between the two schedules. A total of around 240 trial participants underwent TCR sequencing, of whom 207 had received two doses of AZD1222 and 26 had received two doses of the MenACWY control vaccine. Trial participants were enrolled into age subgroups of 18-55, 56-69 and 70-plus years, which contained around 140, 26 and 57 TCR-sequenced participants, respectively.

Taken with the paper, the label for time point translates to: baseline before first vaccination. Vaccinee samples came from UK trials COV001 and COV002, including a single-blind randomized controlled phase 2/3 trial of AZD1222 (ChAdOx1 nCoV-19) in healthy adults. For TCRbeta chain sequencing, PBMC samples from trial participants were taken at day 0 and at day 28 after the second dose. Overall results and qualifications from the work: Participants were mostly white British and included more females than males, and it was suggested by the authors that clonal diversity may have been underestimated. Reportedly, close to half of the unique spike-specific TCRs recognized epitopes lying outside the regions that are mutated in the B.1.351 and B.1.1.7 variants. The vaccine-associated CD4 TCRs covered the entire spike protein, and the dominant responses fell in regions 160-218 and 743-854. In the small 56-69-year group, the increase in depth fell short of significance, most likely because of low power. Conclusions about previously exposed vaccinees are limited because only 6 or 7 AZD1222 recipients were SARS-CoV-2 seropositive at baseline. No day 14 peak-response samples were available, so repertoires were characterized only after the peak T cell response. A significant rise in spike-specific TCR breadth and depth was observed after two AZD1222 doses relative to day 0 and relative to MenACWY recipients.

The CDR3 regions of human TCRbeta chains were analyzed by immunosequencing. The authors' pipeline ran thus. TCRs in the repertoires were matched against a reference library of SARS-CoV-2-specific TCRs that had been generated with the MIRA antigen-specificity platform. Breadth was defined as the fraction of unique TCRs that were SARS-CoV-2-associated, and depth was defined as the fraction of total T cells that were SARS-CoV-2-associated. Using the MIRA data, each spike-specific TCR was assigned both to the spike region to which the TCR was reactive and to a CD4 or CD8 class. Log10-transformed breadth and depth values were compared by one-way ANOVA with Sidak's multiple comparisons tests. The table comes from immuneACCESS by way of TCRdb, which keeps in-frame sequences with V and J called. Part of the clones is missing from these tables; in studies checked, under half for an unresolved V gene and the rest for unknown reasons. V, J and clone size reflect that table, while D and trimming were determined from the DNA. The sample table contains over 150,000 clones; only one count was recorded for about nine tenths of them. The ten biggest clones cover 2.6% of the sample.

Via the germline V gene, CDR1 is SGHTS and CDR2 YDEGEE. The CDR3 contains 15 residues, cysteine and phenylalanine counted. Only CDR3 DNA is held: 45 bases, read in frame from base 1. Germline trimming: 0 bases from V, 2 bases from J; junction bases outside gene matches: 5. Rearrangement joined TRBV5-8 to TRBJ2-7, with 7 middle bases fitting TRBD1. The sequencing used peripheral blood, collected on day 0 of AZD1222 vaccination. The source of this sequence is an adult in good health. CDR3 protein: CASSLGQGNPYEQYF. The bases read TGTGCCAGCAGCTTGGGACAGGGAAATCCCTACGAGCAGTACTTC.